Detailed here is one T cell receptor beta chain. In its sample, this clonotype was seen a few times. The antigen it binds to is not known. No base quality information exists; no much larger clone differs at one position. The sample is drawn from a study of CD8 T cells in ankylosing spondylitis (dated by TCRdb to about 2017). General notes on the study: T cell receptor beta repertoires were profiled in healthy donors and ankylosing spondylitis patients so that disease-linked TCR variants could be found. The full study cohort comprised 25 ankylosing spondylitis patients and over a hundred healthy donors. Peripheral blood was sampled, and synovial fluid was additionally collected from ankylosing spondylitis patients. General study outcomes and caveats: Some motif variants were previously reported in synovial fluid and blood of reactive arthritis patients, suggesting common disease-initiation mechanisms. A CD8+ phenotype was shown by the disease-linked clones, which were found at relatively low frequencies in peripheral blood. The disease-linked clones were reported as significantly enriched in matched synovial fluid samples from ankylosing spondylitis patients. A TCR beta motif made up of about eight highly homologous amino acid variants appeared to be characteristic of blood from ankylosing spondylitis patients.

The sequencer listed for this sample is Illumina HiSeq 2500. Quantitative 5'-RACE with molecular barcodes was the method used to prepare the TCR beta libraries. The paper's processing steps were these. A new computational method based on a probabilistic model of VDJ rearrangement was used to identify disease-linked TCR variants. TCRdb reprocessed the public reads (quality trimming at Q25 with fastp, clone calling with MiXCR) and kept in-frame beta chains. Entries are consolidated by CDR3 protein sequence, retaining the most common genes and DNA. TCRdb's processing, not the authors', yielded these V and J calls. In all, the sample holds fewer than 400,000 distinct CDR3 sequences, and roughly 14% of those were seen once. In total, the top ten clones hold 0.95% to 1.4% of the sample. Between the V and J ends, shortened by 2 bases and 4 bases respectively, the junction contains 14 bases. The CDR1 and CDR2 encoded by the germline V gene are KGHSH and LQKENI. Counted from cysteine to phenylalanine, this CDR3 has 15 amino acids. Only the CDR3 DNA is retained, 45 bases long and in frame from the first base.

The sequence links TRBV18 to TRBJ1-1; the D segment could be TRBD1, given 6 matching bases. The source material was blood, either unsorted or a sorted T cell fraction (not recorded which). The TCR comes from a male donor with ankylosing spondylitis or in good health (not recorded which). CDR3 region: CASSPSRGGSTEAFF. The nucleotides are TGTGCCAGCTCACCAAGCAGGGGCGGGAGCACTGAAGCTTTCTTT.